The 32 T cell receptor beta chains in this list originate from one sample, sequenced in a study of early stage breast cancer tumors. Assay: immunoSEQ multiplex PCR; the TCRdb copy retains only in-frame clones and omits some. The sample yields tens of thousands of clones, around four fifths seen once. Sample: blood. The receptors originated from a person aged 45 to 59 with breast cancer.

The V gene is TRBV28, the J gene TRBJ2-5; no reliable D call. V was pared by 4 bases and J by 0 bases, with 12 bases between. The CDR3 has 15 amino acids. CDR1 is MDHEN, CDR2 SYDVKM, per germline. The CDR3 DNA reads as TGTGCCAGCAGTTCCCTGAGGACCGACCAAGAGACCCAGTACTTC. Translation: CASSSLRTDQETQYF.

CDR3 protein: CASADRGRGNSPLHF. The CDR3 DNA reads as TGTGCCAGCGCCGACAGGGGGCGTGGTAATTCACCCCTCCACTTT. The rearrangement joins TRBV6-5 to TRBJ1-6; 10 bases map to TRBD1. The CDR3 covers 15 residues. Germline V gene lookup returns CDR1 MNHEY and CDR2 SVGAGI. V lost 8 bases and J lost 6; bases outside the gene matches: 7.

This sequence joins TRBV30 and TRBJ2-7; 11 nucleotides line up with TRBD2. CDR3 size: 14 residues. Germline CDR1 is GTSNPN and CDR2 is SVGIG (reference sequence). With V trimmed by 1 base and J by 3 bases, 2 bases remained unmatched. The CDR3 nucleotides are TGTGCCTGGAGTGGCGGACTAGCGGGCTACGAGCAGTACTTC. This encodes CAWSGGLAGYEQYF. Variable domain in full (rest from reference TRBV30 and TRBJ2-7): SQTIHQWPATLVQPVGSPLSLECTVEGTSNPNLYWYRQAAGRGLQLLFYSVGIGQISSEVPQNLSASRPQDRQFILSSKKLLLSDSGFYLCAWSGGLAGYEQYFGPGTRLTVT.

The gene calls are TRBV2 and TRBJ1-4; 7 bases fit TRBD1. The length of the CDR3 is 13 residues. The germline CDR1 and CDR2 sequences are SNHLY and FYNNEI. With 3 bases clipped from V and 6 bases from J, the junction kept 1 base outside the gene matches. This chain's CDR3 is CASSDRGDEKLFF. In DNA, the CDR3 is TGTGCCAGCAGTGACAGGGGGGATGAAAAACTGTTTTTT.

The chain combines TRBV29-1 with TRBJ1-2; D call uncertain. CDR3 length: 13 residues. Trimming took 3 bases from V and 7 from J, leaving 15 bases between them. Germline assignment: CDR1 SQVTM and CDR2 ANQGSEA. This CDR3 is CSVDVGQPSGYTF. CDR3 bases: TGCAGCGTTGATGTCGGCCAACCCAGTGGCTACACCTTC.

J is TRBJ2-1 and V is TRBV5-1, with D possibly TRBD2 on 6 matching bases. V lost 0 bases to trimming and J lost 4 bases, with 14 bases between them. This CDR3 contains 16 residues. The germline V gene has CDR1 SGHRS and CDR2 YFSETQ. Here the CDR3 reads CASSLVLGSVYNEQFF. The CDR3 nucleotides read TGCGCCAGCAGCTTGGTTCTCGGGAGTGTGTACAATGAGCAGTTCTTC.

The CDR3 region is CASSNTVSYEQYF. DNA of the CDR3: TGTGCCAGCAGTAACACAGTCTCCTACGAGCAGTACTTC. The J gene is TRBJ2-7, the V gene TRBV7-2, with D uncertain. CDR1 SGHTA and CDR2 FQGNSA come from the germline V gene. With 6 bases removed from V and 0 bases from J, the gap between germline ends came to 9 bases. The CDR3 sequence is 13 residues long.

The chain carries TRBV6-1 and TRBJ1-5, with D possibly matching TRBD1 (5 bases). The CDR3 length is 14 residues. With 1 base removed from V and 8 bases from J, the gap between germline ends came to 12 bases. Germline CDR1 reads MNHNS; CDR2 reads SASEGT. The chain's CDR3 is CASSEGSGTKPQHF. The CDR3 bases are TGTGCCAGCAGTGAAGGCAGCGGGACGAAGCCCCAGCATTTT.

The chain employs TRBV27 and TRBJ2-3; no clear D gene. Germline V CDR1 and CDR2: MNHEY, SMNVEV (reference sequence). Trimming took 5 bases from V and 3 from J, leaving 9 bases between them. This CDR3 has 13 amino acids. In DNA form, the CDR3 reads TGTGCCAGCAGTGACCCCTCTACAGATACGCAGTATTTT. This encodes CASSDPSTDTQYF.

The V gene is TRBV7-9, the J gene TRBJ2-5, with D maybe TRBD2 (5 bases). Per germline, CDR1 SEHNR and CDR2 FQNEAQ (reference sequence). This CDR3 comprises 15 residues. Trimming cost V 5 bases and J 0 bases, with 13 bases left between them. The CDR3 spells CASSQAGTYQETQYF. The CDR3 DNA reads TGTGCCAGCAGCCAGGCGGGCACCTACCAAGAGACCCAGTACTTC.

This rearrangement joins TRBV4-1 to TRBJ2-7; 11 nucleotides match TRBD2. The CDR3 has 20 residues. The V segment lost 4 bases and the J segment 1 base; nucleotides outside the gene matches: 18. Looked up from germline, CDR1 is MGHRA and CDR2 is YSYEKL. CDR3 coding DNA: TGCGCCAGCAGCCCTCAGGTTAGGCTAGCGGGGGGAATTGCGTCCTACGAGCAGTACTTC. Protein sequence: CASSPQVRLAGGIASYEQYF.

The V and J genes are TRBV11-2 and TRBJ2-5; 8 nucleotides match TRBD2. Judging by the DNA end, TRBJ2-7 fits better; the J call may be wrong. The CDR3 totals 15 residues. Germline V CDR1 and CDR2: SGHAT, FQNNGV. The CDR3 loop is CASSLEGTSTYEQYF. The CDR3 DNA reads TGTGCCAGCAGCTTAGAAGGGACTAGTACCTACGAGCAGTACTTC.

The chain uses TRBV9 and TRBJ1-1; D not certain. This CDR3 spans 12 amino acids. The germline CDR1 and CDR2 sequences are SGDLS and YYNGEE. Trimming cost V 4 bases and J 2 bases, with 6 bases left between them. The CDR3 DNA sequence: TGTGCCAGCAGCCCCGGAAACACTGAAGCTTTCTTT. Translated, it gives CASSPGNTEAFF. The whole variable domain, remainder taken from reference TRBV9 and TRBJ1-1, is DSGVTQTPKHLITATGQRVTLRCSPRSGDLSVYWYQQSLDQGLQFLIQYYNGEERAKGNILERFSAQQFPDLHSELNLSSLELGDSALYFCASSPGNTEAFFGQGTRLTVV.

The genes are TRBV27 and TRBJ2-3, with TRBD1 matching over 8 bases. This CDR3 region has 14 residues. The ends lost 3 bases at V and 4 bases at J; junction bases unmatched: 3. CDR1 and CDR2 (germline): MNHEY, SMNVEV (reference sequence). The DNA for the CDR3 is TGTGCCAGCAGTTTGGACAGGGCTGCAGATACGCAGTATTTT. The encoded protein is CASSLDRAADTQYF.

CDR3 loop: CASSLFGQEYEQYF. The CDR3 DNA follows: TGTGCCAGCAGCTTGTTCGGCCAGGAGTACGAGCAGTACTTC. The V gene is TRBV5-5, the J gene TRBJ2-7; D is uncertain. The CDR3 totals 14 residues. CDR1 and CDR2 (germline): SGHKS, YYEKEE (reference sequence). Trimming removed 1 base from V and 4 bases from J, with 12 bases in between.

This chain joins TRBV14 and TRBJ2-1; D is unclear. The V gene's germline CDR1 is SGHDN and CDR2 FVKESK. The CDR3 has 14 amino acids. Trimming took off 1 base at V and 5 bases at J, with 9 bases between the two ends. In DNA form, the CDR3 reads TGTGCCAGCAGCCAAGTTCTCGGCCACAATGAGCAGTTCTTC. It yields the protein CASSQVLGHNEQFF.

This clone is medium-sized in the sample. Within the sample, other DNA sequences also encode this same CDR3. The gene calls are TRBV14 and TRBJ2-1; D is ambiguous. The CDR3 has 15 amino acids. Trimming shortened V by 4 bases and J by 0 bases, and 10 bases separated the two germline ends. Germline V gene lookup returns CDR1 SGHDN and CDR2 FVKESK. The CDR3 loop is CASSLRRSSYNEQFF. The CDR3 DNA reads TGTGCCAGCAGCCTCAGAAGGTCCTCCTACAATGAGCAGTTCTTC.

This clone was picked up one time. The chain couples TRBV2 to TRBJ1-3, with 7 bases matching TRBD1. The CDR3 sequence is 14 residues long. CDR1 and CDR2 from the germline V gene are SNHLY and FYNNEI. V lost 5 bases, J lost 0 bases, and 1 base stayed unmatched. The CDR3 is CASSRQGSGNTIYF. CDR3 nucleotide sequence: TGTGCCAGCAGTAGACAGGGCTCTGGAAACACCATATATTTT.

The chain has TRBV6-5 and TRBJ1-2; 7 nucleotides match TRBD1. J was trimmed by 8 bases and V by 5 bases; bases with no gene match: 5. This CDR3 has 12 residues. Per the germline V gene, CDR1 is MNHEY and CDR2 is SVGAGI. The CDR3: CASSIQGGGYTF. In nucleotides, the CDR3 is TGTGCCAGCAGTATTCAGGGGGGAGGCTACACCTTC.

The chain joins TRBV5-5 to TRBJ1-3; 7 nucleotides align to TRBD1. The CDR3 has 15 amino acids. CDR1 is SGHKS and CDR2 is YYEKEE in the germline V gene (reference sequence). Trimming cost V 0 bases and J 3 bases; bases outside gene matches: 3. CDR3 bases: TGTGCCAGCAGCTTGGACAGGGGACTTGGAAACACCATATATTTT. Its translation is CASSLDRGLGNTIYF. Complete variable domain (other parts from reference TRBV5-5 and TRBJ1-3): DAGVTQSPTHLIKTRGQQVTLRCSPISGHKSVSWYQQVLGQGPQFIFQYYEKEERGRGNFPDRFSARQFPNYSSELNVNALLLGDSALYLCASSLDRGLGNTIYFGEGSWLTVV.

Only one count was recorded for this clone. V is TRBV14 and J is TRBJ1-1; D ambiguous. CDR1 SGHDN and CDR2 FVKESK come from the germline V gene. The length of the CDR3 is 13 residues. V lost 4 bases to trimming and J lost 2 bases, with 8 bases between them. CDR3 sequence (DNA): TGTGCCAGCAGCCTGGGTTCTAACACTGAAGCTTTCTTT. This encodes CASSLGSNTEAFF.

This chain uses TRBV7-2 with TRBJ2-3; 11 nucleotides agree with TRBD2. In germline, CDR1 is SGHTA, CDR2 FQGNSA. With V trimmed by 1 base and J by 5 bases, 11 bases remained unmatched. The CDR3 length is 18 residues. In DNA form, the CDR3 reads TGTGCCAGCAGCTTAGTCCCCGTGTTAGCGGGGGGGCAAGATACGCAGTATTTT. Protein sequence: CASSLVPVLAGGQDTQYF.

This rearrangement joins TRBV10-1 to TRBJ1-2, with 11 bases fitting TRBD1. Germline V gene sequence: CDR1 WNHNN, CDR2 SYGVQD (reference sequence). The length of the CDR3 is 18 residues. J was trimmed by 7 bases and V by 0 bases; bases with no gene match: 13. Here the CDR3 reads CASSESIGTGGVLSGYTF. As DNA, the CDR3 is TGCGCCAGCAGTGAGTCGATAGGGACAGGGGGGGTGTTAAGTGGCTACACCTTC.

The chain couples TRBV21-1 to TRBJ1-5. TRBV21-1 is flagged as a pseudogene. This CDR3 has 14 residues. CDR3 in amino acids: CASSNLRINQPQHF. The DNA for the CDR3 is TGTGCCAGCAGCAACTTACGGATCAATCAGCCCCAGCATTTT.

Concerning this clone itself: At one of its ends the junction is not consistent with the germline gene, which may arise from a read error. The rearrangement uses TRBV4-1 and TRBJ1-2; D ambiguous. CDR3 size: 13 residues. Germline CDR1 and CDR2: MGHRA and YSYEKL. The CDR3 DNA is TGCGCCAGCAGCCATGGGAGTAACGATGGCTACACCTTC. Amino acid sequence: CASSHGSNDGYTF.

The V call is TRBV7-2, the J call TRBJ1-2; D not resolved. The CDR3 length is 14 residues. Germline V gene sequence: CDR1 SGHTA, CDR2 FQGNSA. V lost 1 base, J lost 8 bases, and 14 bases lay in between. CDR3 bases: TGTGCCAGCAGCTTAGTGTTCCAGCAGAAGGGCTACACCTTC. It codes for CASSLVFQQKGYTF.

The chain joins TRBV4-2 to TRBJ2-7, with 9 positions matching TRBD2. V dropped 2 bases and J dropped 4; count of bases not matched to a gene: 6. The CDR3 extends over 15 amino acids. In germline, CDR1 is LGHNA, CDR2 YNFKEQ. In DNA, the CDR3 is TGTGCCAGCAGCCAACAGACTAGCGGAGAGTACGAGCAGTACTTC. Encoded protein: CASSQQTSGEYEQYF.

The chain carries TRBV27 and TRBJ2-7; TRBD2 matches 7 bases. V was pared by 3 bases and J by 5 bases, with 7 bases of the junction left unmatched. The germline gives CDR1 MNHEY, CDR2 SMNVEV (reference sequence). The CDR3 is 14 amino acids. The CDR3 spells CASSLNWAGDEQYF. CDR3 bases: TGTGCCAGCAGTTTGAACTGGGCGGGGGACGAGCAGTACTTC.

The chain recombines TRBV11-1 with TRBJ2-7; no reliable D call. Germline CDR1 SGHAT, CDR2 FQDESV (reference sequence). V dropped 3 bases and J dropped 1 base, with 10 bases sitting between them. The CDR3 covers 14 residues. For the CDR3, the DNA is TGTGCCAGCAGCTTTTCGGGCAGGTCCTACGAGCAGTACTTC. Translated, it gives CASSFSGRSYEQYF.

This rearrangement joins TRBV4-1 to TRBJ1-1, with D perhaps matching TRBD1 (5 bases). This CDR3 is 14 amino acids long. Germline V CDR1 and CDR2: MGHRA, YSYEKL. Trimming cost V 3 bases and J 6 bases, with 14 bases left between them. For the CDR3, the DNA is TGCGCCAGCAGCCAGATGAACTCGGGGGCTGAAGCTTTCTTT. Translated: CASSQMNSGAEAFF.

J is TRBJ2-2 and V is TRBV19; D is perhaps TRBD2 (5 bases). The CDR3 spans 16 residues. Looked up from germline, CDR1 is LNHDA and CDR2 is SQIVND (reference sequence). V lost 6 bases, J lost 3 bases, and 17 bases lay in between. CDR3 sequence: CASSPGLARDTGELFF. The CDR3 coding sequence is TGTGCCAGTAGCCCCGGCCTAGCTAGGGACACCGGGGAGCTGTTTTTT.

The V call is TRBV4-1, the J call TRBJ2-2; D uncertain. Trimming took off 1 base at V and 4 bases at J, with 4 bases between the two ends. Germline V lookup: CDR1 MGHRA, CDR2 YSYEKL. There are 13 residues in the CDR3. CDR3 in DNA: TGCGCCAGCAGCCAAGGTGGCACCGGGGAGCTGTTTTTT. Translating it yields CASSQGGTGELFF.